These 6 T cell receptor beta chains share one sample of origin, sequenced in a study of prognosis after radiotherapy for stage I lung cancer. The study amplified the TCR beta CDR3 region from genomic DNA. This amplification was carried out by two rounds of multiplex PCR. First-round PCR amplification was performed with primers specific to each TRBV and TRBJ gene. Each CDR3 protein gets one entry after TCRdb re-called the multiplex PCR reads with MiXCR. This table has roughly 38,000 distinct CDR3 sequences, about 24% appearing once. The sample in question was PBMCs, obtained before or after stereotactic body radiation therapy (not recorded which). These receptors all come from a donor older than 45 with non-small cell lung cancer.

This clonotype was counted at least ten times. The V call is TRBV6-1, the J call TRBJ2-2; TRBD2 matches 14 bases. Germline CDR1 reads MNHNS; CDR2 reads SASEGT. The V and J ends lost 5 bases and 6 bases, in that order; junction bases with no gene match: 17. This CDR3 region has 20 residues. CDR3 loop: CASSPWTSGGPTLGAGELFF. The CDR3 DNA is TGTGCCAGCAGTCCGTGGACTAGCGGGGGGCCCACTCTGGGTGCCGGGGAGCTGTTTTTT.

At least ten counts were recorded for this clonotype. The chain recombines TRBV19 with TRBJ2-5, with D possibly being TRBD2 (6 bases). Trimming took off 0 bases at V and 8 bases at J, with 16 bases between the two ends. The CDR3 is 15 residues long. CDR1 is LNHDA, CDR2 SQIVND, per germline (reference sequence). The chain's CDR3 is CASSIEGRAAGTQYF. The DNA of the CDR3 is TGTGCCAGTAGTATAGAAGGGCGGGCGGCGGGAACCCAGTACTTC.

Ten or more counts support this clonotype. This sequence joins TRBV10-3 and TRBJ2-7, with TRBD1 identical over 11 bases. CDR1 and CDR2 from the germline V gene are ENHRY and SYGVKD. CDR3 size: 14 residues. J gave up 2 bases and V 7 bases, and 4 bases lay outside the gene matches. This CDR3 reads CAINQGQGAYEQYF. For the CDR3, the DNA is TGTGCCATCAACCAGGGACAGGGGGCCTACGAGCAGTACTTC.

Ten or more counts support this clonotype. The chain carries TRBV18 and TRBJ2-7; a weak D match, TRBD2 (5 bases). The germline gives CDR1 KGHSH, CDR2 LQKENI. The ends were cut back, 3 bases at V and 3 bases at J, with 12 bases in the middle. CDR3 length: 14 amino acids. CDR3 loop: CASSPSDYLYEQYF. The CDR3 DNA reads as TGTGCCAGCTCACCCAGTGACTATCTCTACGAGCAGTACTTC. Complete variable domain (other parts from reference TRBV18 and TRBJ2-7): NAGVMQNPRHLVRRRGQEARLRCSPMKGHSHVYWYRQLPEEGLKFMVYLQKENIIDESGMPKERFSAEFPKEGPSILRIQQVVRGDSAAYFCASSPSDYLYEQYFGPGTRLTVT.

At least ten counts were recorded for this clonotype. The chain recombines TRBV28 with TRBJ1-1; unclear D gene. The CDR3 extends over 13 amino acids. Germline CDR1 is MDHEN and CDR2 is SYDVKM. The ends were cut back, 3 bases at V and 2 bases at J, with 7 bases in the middle. For the CDR3, the DNA is TGTGCCAGCAGTTTTATCGGTAACACTGAAGCTTTCTTT. Protein product: CASSFIGNTEAFF. The entire variable domain, with the rest obtained from reference TRBV28 and TRBJ1-1, is as follows: DVKVTQSSRYLVKRTGEKVFLECVQDMDHENMFWYRQDPGLGLRLIYFSYDVKMKEKGDIPEGYSVSREKKERFSLILESASTNQTSMYLCASSFIGNTEAFFGQGTRLTVV.

A remark on this clonotype: Its ends do not fully match the called genes, so a read error is possible. This chain connects TRBV7-2 to TRBJ2-5; D uncertain. The germline V gene encodes CDR1 SGHTA and CDR2 FQGNSA. The CDR3 totals 13 residues. As DNA, the CDR3 is TGTGCCAGCAGCGTCGGCCACTCGGAGACACAGTACTTC. Its translation is CASSVGHSETQYF. Full variable domain (rest looked up from reference TRBV7-2 and TRBJ2-5): GAGVSQSPSNKVTEKGKDVELRCDPISGHTALYWYRQSLGQGLEFLIYFQGNSAPDKSGLPSDRFSAERTGGSVSTLTIQRTQQEDSAVYLCASSVGHSETQYFGPGTRLLVL.